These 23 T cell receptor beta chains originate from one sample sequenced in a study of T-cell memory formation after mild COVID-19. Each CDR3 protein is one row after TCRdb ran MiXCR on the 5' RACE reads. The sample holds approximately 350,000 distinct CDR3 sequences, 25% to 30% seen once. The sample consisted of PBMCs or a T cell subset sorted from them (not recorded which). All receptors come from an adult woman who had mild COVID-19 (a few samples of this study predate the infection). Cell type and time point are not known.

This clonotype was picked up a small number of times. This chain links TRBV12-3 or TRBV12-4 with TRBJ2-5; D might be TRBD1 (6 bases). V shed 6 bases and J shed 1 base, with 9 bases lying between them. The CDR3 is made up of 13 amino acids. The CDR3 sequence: CASRQGLQETQYF. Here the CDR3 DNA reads TGTGCCAGCAGACAGGGCCTCCAAGAGACCCAGTACTTC.

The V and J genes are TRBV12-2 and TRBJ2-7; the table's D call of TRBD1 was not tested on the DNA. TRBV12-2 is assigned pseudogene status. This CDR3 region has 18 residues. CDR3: CASRLVRQGPRAFYEQYF. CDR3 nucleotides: TGTGCAAGTCGCTTAGTAAGACAGGGGCCTAGGGCTTTCTACGAGCAGTACTTC.

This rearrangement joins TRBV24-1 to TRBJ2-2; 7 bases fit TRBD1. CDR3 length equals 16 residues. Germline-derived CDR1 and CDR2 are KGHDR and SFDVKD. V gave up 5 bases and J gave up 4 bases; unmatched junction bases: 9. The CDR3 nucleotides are TGTGCCACCAGTGGGCGGAGACAGGGTCGCACCGGGGAGCTGTTTTTT. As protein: CATSGRRQGRTGELFF.

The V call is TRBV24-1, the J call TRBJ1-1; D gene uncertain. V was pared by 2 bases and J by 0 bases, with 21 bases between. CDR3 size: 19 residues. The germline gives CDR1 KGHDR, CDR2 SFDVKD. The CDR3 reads CATSDYERQAPRMNTEAFF. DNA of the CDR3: TGTGCCACCAGTGATTACGAGCGCCAGGCCCCCCGAATGAACACTGAAGCTTTCTTT.

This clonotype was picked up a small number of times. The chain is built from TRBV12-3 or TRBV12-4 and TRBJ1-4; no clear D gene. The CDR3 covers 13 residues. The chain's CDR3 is CATAPPGREKLFF. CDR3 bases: TGTGCTACAGCCCCGCCGGGCAGGGAAAAACTGTTTTTT.

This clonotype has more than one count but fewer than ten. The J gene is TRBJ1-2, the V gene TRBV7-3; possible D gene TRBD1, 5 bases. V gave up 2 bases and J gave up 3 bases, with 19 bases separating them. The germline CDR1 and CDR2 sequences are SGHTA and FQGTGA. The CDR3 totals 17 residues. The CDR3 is CASSLLGPGLEDYGYTF. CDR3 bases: TGTGCCAGCAGCTTATTGGGTCCAGGGCTTGAGGACTATGGCTACACCTTC.

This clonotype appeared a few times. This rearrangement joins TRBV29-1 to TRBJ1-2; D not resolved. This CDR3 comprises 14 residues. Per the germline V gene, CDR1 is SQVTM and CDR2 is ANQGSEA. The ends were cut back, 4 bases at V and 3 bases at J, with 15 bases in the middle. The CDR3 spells CSVGLVPGYYGYTF. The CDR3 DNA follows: TGCAGCGTTGGTTTAGTCCCTGGATACTATGGCTACACCTTC.

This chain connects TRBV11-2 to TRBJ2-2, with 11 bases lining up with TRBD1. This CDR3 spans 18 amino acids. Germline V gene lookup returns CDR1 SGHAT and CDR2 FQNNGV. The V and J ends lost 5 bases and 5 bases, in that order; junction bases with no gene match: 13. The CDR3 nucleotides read TGTGCCAGCAGCCCCCGTATACCGGGACAGGGGGGTACCGGGGAGCTGTTTTTT. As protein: CASSPRIPGQGGTGELFF.

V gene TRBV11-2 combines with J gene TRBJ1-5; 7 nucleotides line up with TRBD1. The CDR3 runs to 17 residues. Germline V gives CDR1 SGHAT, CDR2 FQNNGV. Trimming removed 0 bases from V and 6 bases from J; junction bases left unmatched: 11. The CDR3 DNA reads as TGTGCCAGCAGCTTAGATGCCGGCCAGGGGGTGTCTCAGCCCCAGCATTTT. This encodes CASSLDAGQGVSQPQHF.

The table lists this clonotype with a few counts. DNA of the CDR3: TGCGCCAGCGGACGCACTAACTATGGCTACACCTTC. Translation: CASGRTNYGYTF. The rearrangement uses TRBV5-1 and TRBJ1-2; unclear D gene. Germline V gives CDR1 SGHRS, CDR2 YFSETQ. The germline V and J ends were trimmed by 7 bases and 0 bases, with 7 bases remaining between them. This CDR3 comprises 12 residues.

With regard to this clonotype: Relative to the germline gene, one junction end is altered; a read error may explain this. CDR3 sequence reads: CASSPTGNAEAFF. CDR3 nucleotides: TGTGCCAGTAGCCCAACAGGGAACGCTGAAGCTTTCTTT. J is TRBJ1-1 and V is TRBV19; D is possibly TRBD1 (6 bases). Germline V gene lookup returns CDR1 LNHDA and CDR2 SQIVND (reference sequence). CDR3 length: 13 residues.

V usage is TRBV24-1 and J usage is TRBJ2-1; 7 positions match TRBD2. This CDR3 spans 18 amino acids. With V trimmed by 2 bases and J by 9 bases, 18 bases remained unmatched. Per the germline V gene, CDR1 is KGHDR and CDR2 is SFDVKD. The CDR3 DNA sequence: TGTGCCACCAGTGATTCGACCCTGGCTCGCGGGAGAGTCATTGAGCAGTTCTTC. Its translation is CATSDSTLARGRVIEQFF.

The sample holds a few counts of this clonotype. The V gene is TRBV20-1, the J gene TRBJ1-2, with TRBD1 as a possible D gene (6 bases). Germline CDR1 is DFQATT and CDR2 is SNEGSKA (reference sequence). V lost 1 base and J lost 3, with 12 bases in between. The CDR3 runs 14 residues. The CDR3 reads CSARAGAGDYGYTF. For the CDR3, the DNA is TGCAGTGCTAGAGCAGGGGCAGGCGACTATGGCTACACCTTC.

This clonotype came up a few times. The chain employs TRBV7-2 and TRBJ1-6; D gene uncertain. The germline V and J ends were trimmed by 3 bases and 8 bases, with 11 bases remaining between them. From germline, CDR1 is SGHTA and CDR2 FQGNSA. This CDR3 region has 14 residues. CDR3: CASSFYQTHSPLHF. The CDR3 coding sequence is TGTGCCAGCAGCTTTTACCAGACACATTCACCCCTCCACTTT.

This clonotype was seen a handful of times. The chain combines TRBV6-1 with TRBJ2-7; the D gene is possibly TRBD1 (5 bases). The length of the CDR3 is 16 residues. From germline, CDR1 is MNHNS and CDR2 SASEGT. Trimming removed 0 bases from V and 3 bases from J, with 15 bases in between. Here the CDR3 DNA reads TGTGCCAGCAGTGAAGCAGCCAGGGCCTTCTACTACGAGCAGTACTTC. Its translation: CASSEAARAFYYEQYF.

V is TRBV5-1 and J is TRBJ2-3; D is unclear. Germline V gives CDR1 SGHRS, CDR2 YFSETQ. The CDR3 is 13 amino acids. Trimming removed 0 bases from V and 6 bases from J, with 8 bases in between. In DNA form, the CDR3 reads TGCGCCAGCAGCTTGGAAGTGTGGGATACGCAGTATTTT. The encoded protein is CASSLEVWDTQYF.

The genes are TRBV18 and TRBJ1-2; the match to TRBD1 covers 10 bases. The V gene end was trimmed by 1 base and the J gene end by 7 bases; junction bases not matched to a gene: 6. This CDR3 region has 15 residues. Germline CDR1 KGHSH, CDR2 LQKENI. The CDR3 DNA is TGTGCCAGCTCACCACAGGAGACAGGGGGCTTTGGCTACACCTTC. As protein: CASSPQETGGFGYTF.

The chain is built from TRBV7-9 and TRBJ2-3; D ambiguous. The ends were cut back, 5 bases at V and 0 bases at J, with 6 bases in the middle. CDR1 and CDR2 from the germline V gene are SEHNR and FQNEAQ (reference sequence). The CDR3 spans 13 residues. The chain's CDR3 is CASSIPSTDTQYF. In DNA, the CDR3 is TGTGCCAGCAGCATTCCTAGCACAGATACGCAGTATTTT.

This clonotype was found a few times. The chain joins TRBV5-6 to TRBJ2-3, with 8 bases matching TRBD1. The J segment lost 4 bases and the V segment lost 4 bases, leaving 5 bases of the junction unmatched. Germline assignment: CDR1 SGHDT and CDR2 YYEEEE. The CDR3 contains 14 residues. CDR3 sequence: CASSGQGSADTQYF. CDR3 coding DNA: TGTGCCAGCAGCGGACAGGGAAGCGCAGATACGCAGTATTTT.

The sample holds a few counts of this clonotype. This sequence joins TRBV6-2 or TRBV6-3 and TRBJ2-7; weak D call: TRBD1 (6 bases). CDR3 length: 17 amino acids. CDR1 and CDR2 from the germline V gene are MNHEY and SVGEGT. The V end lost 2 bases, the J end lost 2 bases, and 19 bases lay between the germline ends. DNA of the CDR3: TGTGCCAGCAGTTACCCCCAAGGACAGCCGCGGGCCTACGAGCAGTACTTC. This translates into CASSYPQGQPRAYEQYF.

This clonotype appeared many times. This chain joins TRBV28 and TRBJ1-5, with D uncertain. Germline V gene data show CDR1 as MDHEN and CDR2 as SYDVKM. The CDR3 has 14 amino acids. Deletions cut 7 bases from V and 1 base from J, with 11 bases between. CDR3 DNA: TGTGCCAGCAAAAAGGCGGGGAGCAATCAGCCCCAGCATTTT. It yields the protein CASKKAGSNQPQHF.

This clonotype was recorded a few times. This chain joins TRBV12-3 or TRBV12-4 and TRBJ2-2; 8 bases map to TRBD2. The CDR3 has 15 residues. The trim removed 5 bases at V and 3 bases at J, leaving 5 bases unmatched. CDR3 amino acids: CASSASGRYTGELFF. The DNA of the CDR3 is TGTGCCAGCAGTGCTAGCGGGCGTTACACCGGGGAGCTGTTTTTT.

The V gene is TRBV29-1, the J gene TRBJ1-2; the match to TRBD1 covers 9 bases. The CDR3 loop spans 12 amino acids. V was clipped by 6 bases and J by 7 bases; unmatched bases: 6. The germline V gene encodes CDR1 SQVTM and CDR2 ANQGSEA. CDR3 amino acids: CSVDTGGPGYTF. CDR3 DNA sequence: TGCAGCGTCGATACAGGGGGCCCTGGCTACACCTTC.